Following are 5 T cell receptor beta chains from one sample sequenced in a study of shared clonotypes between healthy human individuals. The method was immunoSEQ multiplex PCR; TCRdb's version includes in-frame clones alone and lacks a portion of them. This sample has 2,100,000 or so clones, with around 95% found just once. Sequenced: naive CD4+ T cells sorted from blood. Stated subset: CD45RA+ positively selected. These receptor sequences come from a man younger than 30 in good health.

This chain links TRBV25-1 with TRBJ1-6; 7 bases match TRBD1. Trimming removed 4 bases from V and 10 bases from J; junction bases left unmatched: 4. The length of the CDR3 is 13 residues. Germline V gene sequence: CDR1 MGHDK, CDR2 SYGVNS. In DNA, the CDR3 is TGTGCCAGCAGTGTCACAGGGGACTCACCCCTCCACTTT. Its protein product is CASSVTGDSPLHF.

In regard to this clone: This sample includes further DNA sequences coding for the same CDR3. The CDR3 here is CASSLANQPQHF. The CDR3 nucleotides read TGTGCCAGCTCCTTAGCCAATCAGCCCCAGCATTTT. This rearrangement joins TRBV18 to TRBJ1-5; D unresolved. Trimming cost V 6 bases and J 3 bases, with 6 bases left between them. The germline V gene encodes CDR1 KGHSH and CDR2 LQKENI. CDR3 length: 12 amino acids.

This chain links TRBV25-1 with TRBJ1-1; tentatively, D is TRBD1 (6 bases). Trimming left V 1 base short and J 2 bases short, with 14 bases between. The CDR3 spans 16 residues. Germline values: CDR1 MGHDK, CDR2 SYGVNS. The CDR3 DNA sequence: TGTGCCAGCAGTGAATGGAGGTCGGGGGGCAACACTGAAGCTTTCTTT. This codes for CASSEWRSGGNTEAFF.

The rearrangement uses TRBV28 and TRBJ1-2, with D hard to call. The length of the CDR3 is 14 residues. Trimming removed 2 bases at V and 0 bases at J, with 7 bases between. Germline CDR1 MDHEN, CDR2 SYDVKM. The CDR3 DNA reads TGTGCCAGCAGTTTAAGGCAGCCTAACTATGGCTACACCTTC. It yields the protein CASSLRQPNYGYTF.

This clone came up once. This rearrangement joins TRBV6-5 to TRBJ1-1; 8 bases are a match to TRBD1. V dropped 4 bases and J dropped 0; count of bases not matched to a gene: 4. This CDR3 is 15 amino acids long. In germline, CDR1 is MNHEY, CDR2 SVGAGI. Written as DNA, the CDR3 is TGTGCCAGCAGTTTTCACAGGGGGTTGAACACTGAAGCTTTCTTT. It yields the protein CASSFHRGLNTEAFF.